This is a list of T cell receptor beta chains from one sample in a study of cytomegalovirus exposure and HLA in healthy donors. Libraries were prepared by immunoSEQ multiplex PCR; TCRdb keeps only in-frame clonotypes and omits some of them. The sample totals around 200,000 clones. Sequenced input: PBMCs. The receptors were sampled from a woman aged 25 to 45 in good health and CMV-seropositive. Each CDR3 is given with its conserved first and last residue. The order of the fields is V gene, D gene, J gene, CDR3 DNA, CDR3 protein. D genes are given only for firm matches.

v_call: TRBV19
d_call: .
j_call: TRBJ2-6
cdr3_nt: TGTGCCAGTAGCTCTTATGGGGCCAACGTCCTGACTTTC
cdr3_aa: CASSSYGANVLTF

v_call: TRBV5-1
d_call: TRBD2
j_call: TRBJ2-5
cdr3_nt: TGCGCCAGCAGCCTGGGACTAGCGGAAGTGGAGACCCAGTACTTC
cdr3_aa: CASSLGLAEVETQYF

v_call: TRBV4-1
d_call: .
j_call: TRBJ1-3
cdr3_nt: TGCGCCAGCAGCCTTTCGACAGTCCTTGGAAACACCATATATTTT
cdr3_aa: CASSLSTVLGNTIYF

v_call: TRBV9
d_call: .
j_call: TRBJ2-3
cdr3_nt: TGTGCCAGCAGCCCCCGGGGGGCTTTAACAGATACGCAGTATTTT
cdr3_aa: CASSPRGALTDTQYF

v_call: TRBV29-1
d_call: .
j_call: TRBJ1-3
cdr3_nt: TGCAGCGTCCTGGACCTAACAGGGTCTGGAAACACCATATATTTT
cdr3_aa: CSVLDLTGSGNTIYF

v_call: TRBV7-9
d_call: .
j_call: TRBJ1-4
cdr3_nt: TGTGCCAGCAGCCGTGCGACGGGGAATGAAAAACTGTTTTTT
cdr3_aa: CASSRATGNEKLFF

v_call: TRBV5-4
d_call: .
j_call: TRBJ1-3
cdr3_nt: TGTGCCAGCAGCTTTGGGGGCACCTCTGGAAACACCATATATTTT
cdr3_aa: CASSFGGTSGNTIYF

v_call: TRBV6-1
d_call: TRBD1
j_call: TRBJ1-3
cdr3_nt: TGTGCCAGCAGTGAAGTACAGACAGGGGCTGGAAACACCATATATTTT
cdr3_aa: CASSEVQTGAGNTIYF

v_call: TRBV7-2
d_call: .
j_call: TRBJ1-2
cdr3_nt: TGTGCCAGCAGCCAACAGGGATTCTATGGCTACACCTTC
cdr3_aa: CASSQQGFYGYTF

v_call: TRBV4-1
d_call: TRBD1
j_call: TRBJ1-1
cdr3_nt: TGCGCCAGCAGCCAAGCTCTAGGAGGGGGCAGCCCTGAAGCTTTCTTT
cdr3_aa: CASSQALGGGSPEAFF

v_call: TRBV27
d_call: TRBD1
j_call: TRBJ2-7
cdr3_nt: TGTGCCAGCAGTTCCCCGACAGGGGGGTCCTACGAGCAGTACTTC
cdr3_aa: CASSSPTGGSYEQYF

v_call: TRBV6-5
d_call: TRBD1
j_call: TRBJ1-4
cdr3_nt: TGTGCCAGCAGTTACTCGTACAGGACAGGGGGCGAAAAACTGTTTTTT
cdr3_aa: CASSYSYRTGGEKLFF

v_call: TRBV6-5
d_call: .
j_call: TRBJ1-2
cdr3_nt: TGTGCCAGCAGTTACTCAGGGGCGAACTATGGCTACACCTTC
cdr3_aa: CASSYSGANYGYTF

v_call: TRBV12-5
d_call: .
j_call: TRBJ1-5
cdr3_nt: TGTGCTAGTGGTTTGGATGGGAGGGCCCAGCATTTT
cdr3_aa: CASGLDGRAQHF

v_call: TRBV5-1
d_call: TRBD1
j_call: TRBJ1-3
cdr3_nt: TGCGCCAGCAGCTCGATCCCCCTTTGGACAGGGAGCTCGGACACCATATATTTT
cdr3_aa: CASSSIPLWTGSSDTIYF

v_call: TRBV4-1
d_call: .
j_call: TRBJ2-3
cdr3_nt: TGCGCCAGCAGCCCCCTTTCTCGCACAGATACGCAGTATTTT
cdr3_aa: CASSPLSRTDTQYF

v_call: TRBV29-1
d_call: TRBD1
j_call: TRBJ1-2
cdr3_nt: TGCAGCGTTTCCCTAGCCGGGACAGGCGATTCCGACTATGGCTACACCTTC
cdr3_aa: CSVSLAGTGDSDYGYTF

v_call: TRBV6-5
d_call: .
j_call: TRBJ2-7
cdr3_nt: TGTGCCAGCAGTCTTGGCCGTGTCTACGAGCAGTACTTC
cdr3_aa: CASSLGRVYEQYF

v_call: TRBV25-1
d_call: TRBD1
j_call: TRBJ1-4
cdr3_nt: TGTGCCAGCAGTGAGGCAGGGGGCGCCGGGGAAAAACTGTTTTTT
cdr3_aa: CASSEAGGAGEKLFF

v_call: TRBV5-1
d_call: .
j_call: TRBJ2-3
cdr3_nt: TGCGCCAGCAGCCCCGCCCAGGGGGATACGCAGTATTTT
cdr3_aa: CASSPAQGDTQYF

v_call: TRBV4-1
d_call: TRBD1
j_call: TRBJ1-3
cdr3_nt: TGCGCCAGCAGCCAAACCCTCCTCAGGGGGCTTGGAAACACCATATATTTT
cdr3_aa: CASSQTLLRGLGNTIYF

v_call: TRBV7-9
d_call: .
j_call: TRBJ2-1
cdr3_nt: TGTGCCAGCAGCGGAACGAGGTTCAGGACATACAATGAGCAGTTCTTC
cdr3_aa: CASSGTRFRTYNEQFF

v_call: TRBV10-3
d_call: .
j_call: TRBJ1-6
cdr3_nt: TGTGCCATCAGTGAAGGCAGGTCCTCCTATAATTCACCCCTCCACTTT
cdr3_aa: CAISEGRSSYNSPLHF

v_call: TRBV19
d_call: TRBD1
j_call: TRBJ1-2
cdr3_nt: TGTGCCAGTAGTCGACAGGGTGGCGGCTACACCTTC
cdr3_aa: CASSRQGGGYTF

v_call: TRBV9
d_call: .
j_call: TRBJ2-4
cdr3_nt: TGTGCCAGCAGCGTAGAGGGACTCGACATTCAGTACTTC
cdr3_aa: CASSVEGLDIQYF

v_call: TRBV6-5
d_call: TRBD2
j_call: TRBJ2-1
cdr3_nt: TGTGCCAGCAGTTACTTACTAGCGGACACCTACAATGAGCAGTTCTTC
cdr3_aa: CASSYLLADTYNEQFF

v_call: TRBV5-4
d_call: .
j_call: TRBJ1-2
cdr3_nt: TGTGCCAGCAGCTTGGCCAACGAACAGGCCGGCTACACCTTC
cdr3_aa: CASSLANEQAGYTF

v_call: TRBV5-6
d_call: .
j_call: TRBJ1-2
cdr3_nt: TGTGCCAGCAGCTTGCTTGGAGGGCCAAGCAACTATGGCTACACCTTC
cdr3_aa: CASSLLGGPSNYGYTF

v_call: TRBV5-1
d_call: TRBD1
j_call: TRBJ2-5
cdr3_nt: TGCGCCAGCAGCTTACAGGGGGCCCAAGAGACCCAGTACTTC
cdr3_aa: CASSLQGAQETQYF

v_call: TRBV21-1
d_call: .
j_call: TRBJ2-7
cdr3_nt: TGTGCCAGCAGCAAACAGGGAAGGGACTCCCACTACGAGCAGTACTTC
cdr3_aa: CASSKQGRDSHYEQYF

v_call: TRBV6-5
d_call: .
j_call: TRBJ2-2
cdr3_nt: TGTGCCTCCAGGGGCGAACTCATATACGGGGAGCTGTTTTTT
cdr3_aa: CASRGELIYGELFF

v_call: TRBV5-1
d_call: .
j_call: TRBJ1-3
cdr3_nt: TGCGCCAGCAGTCTGGGGCGTGACAGTTGGAGCTCTGGAAACACCATATATTTT
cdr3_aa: CASSLGRDSWSSGNTIYF

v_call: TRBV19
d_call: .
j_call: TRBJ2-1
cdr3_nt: TGTGCCAGTAGCGCCCGGGGGTACAATGAGCAGTTCTTC
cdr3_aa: CASSARGYNEQFF

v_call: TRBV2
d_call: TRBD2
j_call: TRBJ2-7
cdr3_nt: TGTGCCAGCAGTGACGGGATAGCGGGAGCGTCGGACGAGCAGTACTTC
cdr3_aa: CASSDGIAGASDEQYF

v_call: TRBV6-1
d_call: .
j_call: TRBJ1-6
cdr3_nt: TGTGCCAGCAGGCCAGGGTCTCGGTTTAATTCACCCCTCCACTTT
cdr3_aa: CASRPGSRFNSPLHF

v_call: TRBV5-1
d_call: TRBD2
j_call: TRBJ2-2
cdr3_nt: TGCGCCAGCAGCTTGGCACCGCGGGGGGCCACTCAGAACACCGGGGAGCTGTTTTTT
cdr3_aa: CASSLAPRGATQNTGELFF

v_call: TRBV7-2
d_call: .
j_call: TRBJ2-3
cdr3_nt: TGTGCCAGCAGCGCATCCAGGGATACGCAGTATTTT
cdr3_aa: CASSASRDTQYF

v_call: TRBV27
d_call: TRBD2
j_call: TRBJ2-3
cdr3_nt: TGTGCCAGCAGTCGTGGCGGGAGGATGAGCACAGATACGCAGTATTTT
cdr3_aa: CASSRGGRMSTDTQYF

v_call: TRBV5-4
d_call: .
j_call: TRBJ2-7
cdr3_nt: TGTGCCAGCAGTTTTGGGACACCGAGCTCCTACGAGCAGTACTTC
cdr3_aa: CASSFGTPSSYEQYF

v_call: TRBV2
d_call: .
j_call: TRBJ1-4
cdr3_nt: TGTGCCAGCACCTTCGGAGGGCAGCGAGAAGTTCCGTTT
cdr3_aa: CASTFGGQREVPF

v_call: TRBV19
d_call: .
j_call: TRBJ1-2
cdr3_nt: TGTGCCAGTAGTGCCGAGAACTATGGCTACACCTTC
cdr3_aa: CASSAENYGYTF

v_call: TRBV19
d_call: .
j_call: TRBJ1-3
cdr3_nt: TGTGCCAGCGACCATTCAGGATCTGGAAACACCATATATTTT
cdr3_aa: CASDHSGSGNTIYF

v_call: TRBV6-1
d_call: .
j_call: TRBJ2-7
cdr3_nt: TGTGCCAGCAGTGAAACTGACAGCTACGAGCAGTACTTC
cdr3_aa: CASSETDSYEQYF

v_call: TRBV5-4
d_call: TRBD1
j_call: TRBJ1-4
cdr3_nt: TGTGCCATGAATTCTGGACAGGGTAATGAAAAACTGTTTTTT
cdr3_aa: CAMNSGQGNEKLFF

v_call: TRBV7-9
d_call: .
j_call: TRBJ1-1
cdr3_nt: TGTGCCAGCAGCTTGGGGCCCCACAGAGCTTTCTTT
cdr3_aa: CASSLGPHRAFF

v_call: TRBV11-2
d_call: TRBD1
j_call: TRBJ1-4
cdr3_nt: TGTGCCAGCAGCTCTCGGACAGGGGGAGGGGAAAAACTGTTTTTT
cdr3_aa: CASSSRTGGGEKLFF

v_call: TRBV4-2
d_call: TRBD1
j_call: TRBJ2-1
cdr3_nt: TGTGCCAGCAGCCAAGATCTAGGGGGCGCGGCCTACAATGAGCAGTTCTTC
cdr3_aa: CASSQDLGGAAYNEQFF

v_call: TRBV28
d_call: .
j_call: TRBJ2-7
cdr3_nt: TGTGCCAGCAGTTCCCCCTCTGTGAGCCTCTCCTACGAGCAGTACTTC
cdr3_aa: CASSSPSVSLSYEQYF

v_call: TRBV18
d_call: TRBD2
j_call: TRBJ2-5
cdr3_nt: TGTGCCAGCTCACCACAGGGTAGCGGGGAGACCCAGTACTTC
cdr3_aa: CASSPQGSGETQYF

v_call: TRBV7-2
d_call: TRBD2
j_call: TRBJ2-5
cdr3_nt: TGTGCCAGCAGCCTAGGAGCGGGGACAGAGACCCAGTACTTC
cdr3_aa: CASSLGAGTETQYF

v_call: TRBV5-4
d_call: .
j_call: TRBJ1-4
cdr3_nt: TGTGCCAGCAGCAGGGACATACTTAATGAAAAACTGTTTTTT
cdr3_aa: CASSRDILNEKLFF

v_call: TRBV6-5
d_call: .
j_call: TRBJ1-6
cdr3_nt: TGTGCCAGCAGACAGAACCTTTCACCCCTCCACTTT
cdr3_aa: CASRQNLSPLHF

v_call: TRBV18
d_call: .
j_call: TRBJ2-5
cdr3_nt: TGTGCCAGCTCTGGGGGCGACAGTAGAGAGACCCAGTACTTC
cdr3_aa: CASSGGDSRETQYF

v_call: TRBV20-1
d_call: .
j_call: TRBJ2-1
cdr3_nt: TGCAGTGCTAGACTCCGCGAAACGGAGTTCTTC
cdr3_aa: CSARLRETEFF